Reported below is one T cell receptor (beta chain). The target antigen is unknown. PCR employed 60 Vbeta and 13 Jbeta primers. Using immunoSEQ multiplex PCR, the repertoire was profiled, and TCRdb retains in-frame clones only, with some absent. The data show about 81,000 clones, about 80% seen once. This record belongs to a study of cytomegalovirus exposure and HLA in healthy donors. Regarding the study as a whole: A later analysis associated approximately 17,000 TCR beta sequences with HLA alleles at a 0.05 false discovery rate. In a later analysis, DRB1 alleles had the most associated TCRs; HLA-C alleles the fewest. The authors reported that TCR beta sequences could predict HLA-A and HLA-B alleles. These predictions were accurate for most subjects in the first cohort.

There are 15 residues in the CDR3. CDR1 LNHDA and CDR2 SQIVND come from the germline V gene (reference sequence). J gave up 1 base and V 3 bases, and 1 base lay outside the gene matches. J is TRBJ1-2 and V is TRBV19; 11 positions match TRBD1. The clonotype comes from a man aged 50 or older in good health and CMV-seropositive. Sequenced sample: PBMCs. CDR3 DNA: TGTGCCAGTAGTATGGGACAGGGGGATAACTATGGCTACACCTTC. Amino acids: CASSMGQGDNYGYTF.